These T cell receptor beta chains were read from a single sample in a study of spatial heterogeneity in lung cancer. TCRdb re-analysed the 5' RACE reads in MiXCR, keeping a single row per CDR3 protein. The table lists roughly 50,000 distinct CDR3 sequences, 7.6% of them singletons. Sequencing was performed on PBMCs, taken at surgery. The receptors stem from a female donor with early-stage non-small cell lung cancer. CDR3s include the opening cysteine and the closing phenylalanine or tryptophan. D genes are given only for firm matches. Rows may omit the clone size; those that give it use once, few, many or a size class.

>TRBJ2-1|TRBV1|few|NA
CTSSQGLHNEQFF
TGCACCAGCAGCCAAGGTCTCCACAATGAGCAGTTCTTC
>TRBJ2-7|TRBV4-2|few|NA
CASSRAGVAYEQYF
TGTGCCAGCAGCCGCGCAGGGGTGGCCTACGAGCAGTACTTC
>TRBJ2-3|TRBV6-4|few|TRBD2
CASSELAGGPADTQYF
TGTGCCAGCAGCGAACTAGCGGGGGGGCCTGCAGATACGCAGTATTTT
>TRBJ2-1|TRBV4-1|few|NA
CASSQERGPRVFF
TGCGCCAGCAGCCAAGAGCGTGGGCCCAGGGTTTTCTTC
>TRBJ1-5|TRBV5-1|NA|NA
CASSLGGGGGSPQHF
TGCGCCAGCAGCTTGGGTGGCGGGGGCGGATCGCCCCAGCATTTT
>TRBJ2-7|TRBV12-3/TRBV12-4|few|NA
CASSDVPGVSYEQYF
TGTGCCAGCAGTGACGTTCCCGGGGTATCCTACGAGCAGTACTTC
>TRBJ1-5|TRBV4-3|few|TRBD1
CASSQDVADRGRRKPQHF
TGCGCCAGCAGCCAAGATGTCGCGGACAGGGGAAGGAGAAAGCCCCAGCATTTT
>TRBJ1-3|TRBV5-4|NA|NA
CASSLEGSSGNTIYF
TGTGCCAGCAGCTTGGAAGGTTCCTCTGGAAACACCATATATTTT
>TRBJ2-5|TRBV12-3/TRBV12-4|many|TRBD1
CASSTDRGYQETQYF
TGTGCCAGCAGTACGGACAGGGGGTACCAAGAGACCCAGTACTTC
>TRBJ2-1|TRBV9|many|TRBD2
CASSPEIAGANNEQFF
TGTGCCAGCAGCCCAGAGATAGCGGGGGCTAACAATGAGCAGTTCTTC
>TRBJ1-6|TRBV11-2|many|TRBD1
CASSLAGLYRGSSPLHF
TGTGCCAGCAGCTTAGCAGGTCTTTACAGGGGTTCTTCACCCCTCCACTTT
>TRBJ2-3|TRBV11-2|many|NA
CASSRLGTRGDTQYF
TGTGCCAGCAGCCGGTTGGGGACGCGAGGAGATACGCAGTATTTT
>TRBJ1-2|TRBV11-2|many|NA
CASSLDGYGYTF
TGTGCCAGCAGCTTAGACGGCTATGGCTACACCTTC
>TRBJ2-5|TRBV7-2|NA|TRBD2
CASSPDVAGWETQYF
TGTGCCAGCAGCCCAGATGTAGCGGGGTGGGAGACCCAGTACTTC
>TRBJ2-7|TRBV6-5|NA|TRBD1
CASRLRQGKGEQYF
TGTGCCAGCAGACTTCGACAGGGGAAGGGCGAGCAGTACTTC
>TRBJ1-4|TRBV4-3|NA|NA
CASRRGGATNEKLFF
TGCGCCAGCAGAAGGGGTGGTGCAACTAATGAAAAACTGTTTTTT
>TRBJ2-2|TRBV6-1|few|NA
CASSEYLSGELFF
TGTGCCAGCAGTGAATACCTGAGCGGGGAGCTGTTTTTT
>TRBJ2-7|TRBV29-1|many|TRBD1
CSVGEGQGAYEQYF
TGCAGCGTTGGAGAGGGACAGGGGGCCTACGAGCAGTACTTC
>TRBJ1-2|TRBV9|many|NA
CASSVSDDYGYTF
TGTGCCAGCAGCGTTTCAGACGACTATGGCTACACCTTC
>TRBJ2-1|TRBV20-1|NA|NA
CSAPSFPTYNEQFF
TGCAGTGCCCCTAGTTTCCCGACCTACAATGAGCAGTTCTTC
>TRBJ2-3|TRBV30|few|TRBD2
CAWSVSSGVSDTQYF
TGTGCCTGGAGTGTGAGTAGCGGGGTCTCAGATACGCAGTATTTT
>TRBJ2-3|TRBV7-9|few|TRBD2
CASSSRGVQDTQYF
TGTGCCAGCAGCTCACGGGGGGTTCAAGATACGCAGTATTTT
>TRBJ2-2|TRBV5-1|many|NA
CASSFNARLGKNTGELFF
TGCGCCAGCAGCTTCAACGCCAGATTGGGAAAGAACACCGGGGAGCTGTTTTTT
>TRBJ1-2|TRBV13|many|NA
CASSFQGSYGYTF
TGTGCCAGCAGCTTTCAGGGGTCCTATGGCTACACCTTC
>TRBJ1-1|TRBV19|many|TRBD1
CASRQGATEAFF
TGTGCCAGTCGACAGGGGGCCACTGAAGCTTTCTTT
>TRBJ2-1|TRBV2|few|TRBD2
CASRKTSGALYNEQFF
TGTGCCAGCAGAAAGACTAGCGGGGCCCTCTACAATGAGCAGTTCTTC
>TRBJ1-1|TRBV20-1|NA|TRBD1
CSQLGITGGRTEAFF
TGCAGTCAATTAGGAATTACAGGGGGACGGACTGAAGCTTTCTTT
>TRBJ2-4|TRBV27|NA|NA
CASSSRFGIQYF
TGTGCCAGCAGTTCAAGGTTTGGGATTCAGTACTTC
>TRBJ2-2|TRBV19|few|TRBD1
CATWGLGTGMAGELFF
TGTGCCACCTGGGGACTCGGGACAGGGATGGCCGGGGAGCTGTTTTTT
>TRBJ2-1|TRBV2|NA|TRBD2
CASSKSGGTYNEQFF
TGTGCCAGCAGCAAGAGCGGGGGGACCTACAATGAGCAGTTCTTC
>TRBJ2-5|TRBV5-6|few|NA
CASSRQQETQYF
TGTGCCAGCAGCCGTCAGCAAGAGACCCAGTACTTC
>TRBJ1-1|TRBV12-3/TRBV12-4|few|NA
CASSWRGRGAFF
TGTGCCAGCAGTTGGAGGGGACGGGGAGCTTTCTTT
>TRBJ2-7|TRBV5-1|many|NA
CASSSGLGGYEQYF
TGCGCCAGCAGCTCGGGACTGGGCGGGTACGAGCAGTACTTC
>TRBJ2-3|TRBV20-1|NA|TRBD2
CSLAGGYTDTQYF
TGCAGTTTAGCGGGGGGCTACACAGATACGCAGTATTTT
>TRBJ2-3|TRBV18|few|NA
CASSPLADTQYF
TGTGCCAGCTCACCACTCGCAGATACGCAGTATTTT
>TRBJ2-7|TRBV28|few|NA
CASTPGGYEQYF
TGTGCCAGCACCCCCGGTGGGTACGAGCAGTACTTC